This T cell receptor beta chain originates from a study of blood T cell repertoires in COVID-19. Measured with immunoSEQ multiplex PCR; TCRdb has only the in-frame clones, and not every one. The table records about 160,000 clones, approximately 90% of them present only once. The V gene's germline CDR1 is SGHRS and CDR2 YFSETQ. Losses at the gene ends were 4 bases for V and 0 bases for J; bases not matched to a gene: 9. The CDR3 loop spans 19 amino acids. Sequencing was carried out using peripheral blood. The genes are TRBV5-1 and TRBJ2-4, with 14 bases identical to TRBD2. This receptor was taken from a young man with acute or convalescent COVID-19. CDR3 protein: CASSEGTSGGPIAKNIQYF. The CDR3 DNA follows: TGCGCCAGCAGCGAAGGGACTAGCGGGGGACCGATAGCCAAAAACATTCAGTACTTC.